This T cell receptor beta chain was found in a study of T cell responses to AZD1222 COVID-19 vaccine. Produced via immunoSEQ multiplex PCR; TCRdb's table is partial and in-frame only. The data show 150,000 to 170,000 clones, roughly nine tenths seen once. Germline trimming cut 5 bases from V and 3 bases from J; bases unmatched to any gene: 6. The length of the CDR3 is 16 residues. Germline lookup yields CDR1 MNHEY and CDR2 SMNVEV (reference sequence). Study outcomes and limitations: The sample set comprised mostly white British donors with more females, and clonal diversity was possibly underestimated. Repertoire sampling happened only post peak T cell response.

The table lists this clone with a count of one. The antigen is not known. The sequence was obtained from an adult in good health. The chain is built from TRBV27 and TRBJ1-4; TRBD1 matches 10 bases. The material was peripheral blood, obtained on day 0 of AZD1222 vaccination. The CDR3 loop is CASSQRQGASNEKLFF. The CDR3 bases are TGTGCCAGCAGTCAACGACAGGGGGCATCTAATGAAAAACTGTTTTTT.